These 31 T cell receptor beta chains were all obtained from the same sample, sequenced in a study of Ad26.COV2.S vaccination and SARS-CoV-2 variants. Treatment: around 19 received Ad26.COV2.S at low or high dose, single or two shots; about 5 received placebo; per-sample allocation not given. Samples came from day 63 after the first vaccine or placebo injection. Libraries were prepared by immunoSEQ multiplex PCR; TCRdb keeps only in-frame clonotypes and omits some of them. The sample records around 300,000 clones, about nine tenths being singletons. This material consisted of peripheral blood, taken in a trial of Ad26.COV2.S vaccine versus placebo. Every receptor here comes from a person aged 18-60 years who received the Ad26.COV2.S COVID-19 vaccine or a placebo.

V gene TRBV7-2 combines with J gene TRBJ2-5; 8 bases fit TRBD1. Germline V gene lookup returns CDR1 SGHTA and CDR2 FQGNSA. Germline trimming cut 5 bases from V and 5 bases from J; bases unmatched to any gene: 4. This CDR3 spans 13 amino acids. CDR3 sequence: CASSVDRAETQYF. The CDR3 DNA reads as TGTGCCAGCAGCGTGGACAGGGCGGAGACCCAGTACTTC.

This clone was counted only a few times. J is TRBJ1-2 and V is TRBV30; TRBD1 agrees at 8 bases. CDR1 and CDR2 from the germline V gene are GTSNPN and SVGIG (reference sequence). The CDR3 loop spans 14 amino acids. The J segment lost 2 bases and the V segment lost 3 bases, leaving 5 bases of the junction unmatched. CDR3 in amino acids: CAWRTGGGNYGYTF. CDR3 bases: TGTGCCTGGAGAACAGGGGGAGGGAACTATGGCTACACCTTC.

The chain joins TRBV6-5 to TRBJ2-3, with 8 bases fitting TRBD1. Germline values: CDR1 MNHEY, CDR2 SVGAGI. The CDR3 runs 16 residues. V lost 4 bases and J lost 0; bases outside the gene matches: 6. CDR3 amino acids: CASSSGQVVSTDTQYF. For the CDR3, the DNA is TGTGCCAGCAGTTCGGGACAGGTCGTCAGCACAGATACGCAGTATTTT.

This chain joins TRBV4-1 and TRBJ1-2; unclear D gene. CDR3 length: 15 amino acids. V shed 4 bases and J shed 2 bases, with 14 bases lying between them. Germline values: CDR1 MGHRA, CDR2 YSYEKL. This CDR3 is CASSPRSPGNYGYTF. The DNA of the CDR3 is TGCGCCAGCAGCCCCCGAAGTCCGGGAAACTATGGCTACACCTTC.

The J gene is TRBJ1-3, the V gene TRBV7-9; D remains unclear. The CDR3 totals 15 residues. CDR1 SEHNR and CDR2 FQNEAQ come from the germline V gene (reference sequence). The V end lost 6 bases, the J end lost 0 bases, and 12 bases lay between the germline ends. The CDR3 DNA follows: TGTGCCAGCAGGGTGACTGGAAACTCTGGAAACACCATATATTTT. It is translated as CASRVTGNSGNTIYF.

This chain joins TRBV6-2 or TRBV6-3 and TRBJ1-4; the D gene is possibly TRBD1 (5 bases). The V gene's germline CDR1 is MNHEY and CDR2 SVGEGT. The CDR3 consists of 15 residues. V shed 3 bases and J shed 4 bases, with 12 bases lying between them. CDR3 in DNA: TGTGCCAGCAGTTATCTACAGGAGAGTAATGAAAAACTGTTTTTT. This encodes CASSYLQESNEKLFF.

The rearrangement joins TRBV19 to TRBJ2-6, with D possibly matching TRBD1 (5 bases). The CDR3 totals 14 residues. V lost 8 bases, J lost 2 bases, and 10 bases lay in between. The germline V gene encodes CDR1 LNHDA and CDR2 SQIVND (reference sequence). The CDR3 DNA sequence: TGTGCCAGTCTCGAAGGGGCTGGGGCCAACGTCCTGACTTTC. Translating gives CASLEGAGANVLTF.

V usage is TRBV5-6 and J usage is TRBJ2-7, with D uncertain. CDR1 SGHDT and CDR2 YYEEEE come from the germline V gene. With 0 bases removed from V and 3 bases from J, the gap between germline ends came to 7 bases. CDR3 length equals 13 residues. The CDR3 coding sequence is TGTGCCAGCAGCTTGGCCCGTTTCTACGAGCAGTACTTC. It specifies CASSLARFYEQYF.

V and J are TRBV4-1 and TRBJ2-7; weak D call: TRBD1 (5 bases). Trimming took off 1 base at V and 7 bases at J, with 14 bases between the two ends. The CDR3 is made up of 14 amino acids. Germline CDR1 MGHRA, CDR2 YSYEKL. Here the CDR3 reads CASSQVDRVEEQYV. CDR3 nucleotide sequence: TGCGCCAGCAGCCAAGTCGACAGAGTTGAAGAGCAGTACGTC.

This clone came up a few times. The chain employs TRBV10-1 and TRBJ1-2; 7 bases fit TRBD1. CDR3 length: 13 residues. Germline values: CDR1 WNHNN, CDR2 SYGVQD (reference sequence). Trimming took 9 bases from V and 5 from J; bases not matched to a gene: 9. The CDR3 DNA reads TGCGCCAGAATCACAGGGGATCGGTATGGCTACACCTTC. This encodes CARITGDRYGYTF.

This sequence joins TRBV5-1 and TRBJ2-3; the match to TRBD1 covers 10 bases. Trimming at V came to 4 bases and at J to 3 bases, leaving 2 bases not matched to a gene. In germline, CDR1 is SGHRS, CDR2 YFSETQ. This CDR3 is built from 14 residues. CDR3 nucleotides: TGCGCCAGCAGCCGGGACAGGGGAACAGATACGCAGTATTTT. Encoded protein: CASSRDRGTDTQYF.

The rearrangement links TRBV4-1 to TRBJ2-2; D remains ambiguous. Between the trimmed V and J ends, which lost 1 base and 0 bases, there was a span of 18 bases. CDR1 and CDR2 from the germline V gene are MGHRA and YSYEKL. The CDR3 is 19 amino acids. CDR3 sequence (DNA): TGCGCCAGCAGCCAAGTTCGTTGGGTAGGGAATACGAACACCGGGGAGCTGTTTTTT. It yields the protein CASSQVRWVGNTNTGELFF.

The gene calls are TRBV27 and TRBJ2-1, with TRBD2 matching 7 bases. The CDR3 runs 16 residues. Per germline, CDR1 MNHEY and CDR2 SMNVEV (reference sequence). V trimming: 4 bases; J trimming: 4 bases; junction bases outside the gene matches: 10. CDR3 residues: CASSSLGGSWYNEQFF. In nucleotides, the CDR3 is TGTGCCAGCAGTTCCCTGGGCGGGAGTTGGTACAATGAGCAGTTCTTC.

The chain carries TRBV28 and TRBJ2-3; 12 nucleotides agree with TRBD1. The J segment lost 5 bases and the V segment lost 4 bases, leaving 7 bases of the junction unmatched. CDR1 is MDHEN and CDR2 is SYDVKM in the germline V gene. The CDR3 totals 16 residues. The CDR3 sequence is CASSSLRDRGLDTQYF. CDR3 nucleotide sequence: TGTGCCAGCAGTTCTCTCCGGGACAGGGGGCTAGATACGCAGTATTTT.

The rearrangement links TRBV4-2 to TRBJ1-5; weak D call: TRBD1 (6 bases). The germline CDR1 and CDR2 sequences are LGHNA and YNFKEQ. Trimming removed 1 base from V and 5 bases from J, with 12 bases in between. The CDR3 has 15 amino acids. Here the CDR3 reads CASSQGFSGDQPQHF. For the CDR3, the DNA is TGTGCCAGCAGCCAAGGGTTTTCAGGGGATCAGCCCCAGCATTTT.

V is TRBV2 and J is TRBJ1-5; weak D call: TRBD1 (6 bases). The CDR3 loop spans 17 amino acids. Germline V gives CDR1 SNHLY, CDR2 FYNNEI. V was clipped by 6 bases and J by 2 bases, with 20 bases between them. CDR3 sequence: CASRRRDTKVGNQPQHF. DNA of the CDR3: TGTGCCAGCAGGCGCCGGGACACAAAAGTGGGCAATCAGCCCCAGCATTTT.

The chain employs TRBV19 and TRBJ1-2; tentative D call: TRBD1 (5 bases). The V gene's germline CDR1 is LNHDA and CDR2 SQIVND (reference sequence). The CDR3 totals 14 residues. V shed 5 bases and J shed 8 bases, with 18 bases lying between them. Here the CDR3 DNA reads TGTGCCAGTAGTTCCTCCGGGACGAACCTAGGCTACACCTTC. Translating gives CASSSSGTNLGYTF.

This chain links TRBV6-1 with TRBJ1-2, with unresolved D. The germline V and J ends were trimmed by 0 bases and 0 bases, with 8 bases remaining between them. The CDR3 covers 15 residues. The germline CDR1 and CDR2 sequences are MNHNS and SASEGT. The CDR3 DNA reads TGTGCCAGCAGTGAAGCGGCAGCCGCTAACTATGGCTACACCTTC. This codes for CASSEAAAANYGYTF.

The chain links TRBV2 to TRBJ1-4; 9 nucleotides match TRBD1. Germline trimming cut 4 bases from V and 8 bases from J; bases unmatched to any gene: 5. Germline CDR1 reads SNHLY; CDR2 reads FYNNEI. This CDR3 is built from 14 residues. The CDR3 loop is CASSVGTGREKLFF. CDR3 bases: TGTGCCAGCAGTGTTGGGACAGGGAGAGAAAAACTGTTTTTT.

This chain joins TRBV19 and TRBJ1-5; possibly TRBD1 for D (6 bases). Per germline, CDR1 LNHDA and CDR2 SQIVND (reference sequence). This CDR3 is built from 17 residues. Trimming stripped 5 bases from V and 2 bases from J, with 19 bases between. The CDR3 coding sequence is TGTGCCAGTAGTCAGTTACAGGGACCCCAGGGCAATCAGCCCCAGCATTTT. Its protein is CASSQLQGPQGNQPQHF.

This rearrangement joins TRBV6-2 or TRBV6-3 to TRBJ1-5; D is unclear. Germline V gene data show CDR1 as MNHEY and CDR2 as SVGEGT. This CDR3 has 15 amino acids. The ends were cut back, 6 bases at V and 1 base at J, with 13 bases in the middle. The CDR3 region has the DNA TGTGCCAGCAGCCGAGACACAAGAAGCAATCAGCCCCAGCATTTT. Encoded protein: CASSRDTRSNQPQHF.

This clone was counted once. CDR3 nucleotide sequence: TGTGCCAGCAGCTTAGAGCCTCATAGAGTCGGTGAGCAGTTCTTC. This codes for CASSLEPHRVGEQFF. The J gene is TRBJ2-1, the V gene TRBV7-3; D uncertain. The germline V and J ends were trimmed by 2 bases and 9 bases, with 17 bases remaining between them. The CDR3 sequence is 15 residues long. Germline loops: CDR1 SGHTA, CDR2 FQGTGA.

The chain uses TRBV7-2 and TRBJ2-1; maybe TRBD2 (6 bases). The germline V gene encodes CDR1 SGHTA and CDR2 FQGNSA. The CDR3 is 14 residues long. V was cut by 5 bases and J by 7 bases, with 15 bases left in between. The CDR3 spells CASSTRDWGNEQFF. CDR3 coding DNA: TGTGCCAGCAGCACCCGGGACTGGGGGAATGAGCAGTTCTTC.

The CDR3 is CASSQGGEKLFF. The CDR3 coding sequence is TGTGCCAGCAGTCAGGGTGGAGAAAAACTGTTTTTT. The chain links TRBV2 to TRBJ1-4; D may be TRBD1 (5 bases). The germline V gene has CDR1 SNHLY and CDR2 FYNNEI. V was shortened by 5 bases and J by 8 bases, with 9 bases between the two germline ends. This CDR3 comprises 12 residues. Supplemented by reference TRBV2 and TRBJ1-4, the full variable domain reads EPEVTQTPSHQVTQMGQEVILRCVPISNHLYFYWYRQILGQKVEFLVSFYNNEISEKSEIFDDQFSVERPDGSNFTLKIRSTKLEDSAMYFCASSQGGEKLFFGSGTQLSVL.

J is TRBJ2-7 and V is TRBV5-1, with 11 bases aligning to TRBD1. The CDR3 sequence is 15 residues long. The germline CDR1 and CDR2 sequences are SGHRS and YFSETQ. V trimming: 4 bases; J trimming: 3 bases; junction bases outside the gene matches: 6. CDR3 amino acids: CASSVGQGAGYEQYF. The CDR3 DNA is TGCGCCAGCAGCGTAGGACAGGGGGCTGGCTACGAGCAGTACTTC.

This rearrangement joins TRBV6-1 to TRBJ2-1; 10 bases agree with TRBD2. J gave up 7 bases and V 3 bases, and 9 bases lay outside the gene matches. There are 16 residues in the CDR3. Germline V gene data show CDR1 as MNHNS and CDR2 as SASEGT. CDR3 loop: CASSDYLTAGGNEQFF. The CDR3 nucleotides read TGTGCCAGCAGTGACTATCTCACAGCGGGAGGGAATGAGCAGTTCTTC.

This chain uses TRBV18 with TRBJ2-7; TRBD1 is a possible D gene (6 bases). Germline CDR1 and CDR2: KGHSH and LQKENI. The CDR3 consists of 13 residues. Trimming removed 3 bases at V and 4 bases at J, with 10 bases between. The CDR3 bases are TGTGCCAGCTCACCTACTCAGGGGTACGAGCAGTACTTC. This sequence encodes CASSPTQGYEQYF.

The gene calls are TRBV5-4 and TRBJ1-4; D uncertain. With 2 bases removed from V and 7 bases from J, the gap between germline ends came to 9 bases. Germline lookup yields CDR1 SGHNT and CDR2 YYREEE (reference sequence). The CDR3 consists of 13 residues. The CDR3 sequence is CASSFTAGEKLFF. For the CDR3, the DNA is TGTGCCAGCAGCTTTACAGCGGGTGAAAAACTGTTTTTT.

The chain is built from TRBV4-1 and TRBJ1-5; the match to TRBD1 covers 9 bases. The ends lost 4 bases at V and 6 bases at J; junction bases unmatched: 7. Germline CDR1 and CDR2: MGHRA and YSYEKL. The CDR3 is 15 residues long. The chain's CDR3 is CASSPGTGPSQPQHF. The CDR3, as DNA: TGCGCCAGCAGCCCGGGGACAGGGCCTAGTCAGCCCCAGCATTTT.

CDR3 DNA: TGCGCCAGCAGCCAAGGGGTAGGGGCGCGGGAGACCCAGTACTTC. Amino acids: CASSQGVGARETQYF. The chain carries TRBV4-3 and TRBJ2-5, with a tentative D call TRBD1 (5 bases). Germline CDR1 is LGHNA and CDR2 is YSLEER. The V gene lost 1 base and the J gene lost 5 bases, with 14 bases spanning the gap. The CDR3 contains 15 residues.

The rearrangement uses TRBV11-3 and TRBJ2-1; TRBD1 matches at 8 bases. V was clipped by 5 bases and J by 10 bases; unmatched bases: 7. The CDR3 has 13 amino acids. Germline assignment: CDR1 SGHNT and CDR2 YENEEA. CDR3 loop: CASSPRTGSEQFF. CDR3 DNA sequence: TGTGCCAGCAGCCCTCGGACAGGGAGCGAGCAGTTCTTC.